Listed here is a single T cell receptor beta chain. Trimming took off 6 bases at V and 5 bases at J, with 13 bases between the two ends. This CDR3 comprises 13 residues. The germline CDR1 and CDR2 sequences are SNHLY and FYNNEI. This sample stems from a study of T cell changes during pregnancy in multiple sclerosis. Here immunoSEQ multiplex PCR was the method, and the copy in TCRdb shows in-frame clones only, minus some. This table has roughly 39,000 clones, around nine tenths appearing once. This clonotype originated in a female donor in good health, enrolled as a control in a pregnancy study. The specimen was CD4+ T cells from peripheral blood mononuclear cells, collected after pregnancy. This sequence joins TRBV2 and TRBJ1-1, with D uncertain. Here the CDR3 reads CASSPGAETEAFF. The DNA for the CDR3 is TGTGCCAGCAGCCCCGGAGCAGAGACTGAAGCTTTCTTT. Using reference TRBV2 and TRBJ1-1 for the parts outside the CDR3, the full variable domain is EPEVTQTPSHQVTQMGQEVILRCVPISNHLYFYWYRQILGQKVEFLVSFYNNEISEKSEIFDDQFSVERPDGSNFTLKIRSTKLEDSAMYFCASSPGAETEAFFGQGTRLTVV.